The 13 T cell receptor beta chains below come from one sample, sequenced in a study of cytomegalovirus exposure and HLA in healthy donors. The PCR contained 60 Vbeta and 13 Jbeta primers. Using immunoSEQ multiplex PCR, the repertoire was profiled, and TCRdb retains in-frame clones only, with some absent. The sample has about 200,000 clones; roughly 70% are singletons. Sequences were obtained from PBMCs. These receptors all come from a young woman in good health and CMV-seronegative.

The DNA for the CDR3 is TGTGCCAGCAGTTACCCGGGCGACAGTTTTAGTCAGCCCCAGCATTTT. The encoded protein is CASSYPGDSFSQPQHF. The V gene is TRBV6-6, the J gene TRBJ1-5, with D perhaps matching TRBD1 (5 bases). Trimming took 2 bases from V and 6 from J, leaving 17 bases between them. This CDR3 spans 16 amino acids. Germline V gene lookup returns CDR1 MNHNY and CDR2 SVGAGI (reference sequence).

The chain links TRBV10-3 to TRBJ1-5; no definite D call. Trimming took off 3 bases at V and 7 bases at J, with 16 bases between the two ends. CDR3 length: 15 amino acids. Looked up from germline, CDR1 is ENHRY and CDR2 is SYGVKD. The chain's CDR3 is CAISDRYRVGQPQHF. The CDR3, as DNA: TGTGCCATCAGTGATCGGTATCGGGTCGGGCAGCCCCAGCATTTT.

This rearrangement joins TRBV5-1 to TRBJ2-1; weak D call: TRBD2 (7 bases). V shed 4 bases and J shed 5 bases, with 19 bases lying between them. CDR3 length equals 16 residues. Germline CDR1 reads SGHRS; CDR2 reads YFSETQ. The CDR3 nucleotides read TGCGCCAGCAGCGGTAATCCGGGGGGCCCACACAATGAGCAGTTCTTC. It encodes CASSGNPGGPHNEQFF.

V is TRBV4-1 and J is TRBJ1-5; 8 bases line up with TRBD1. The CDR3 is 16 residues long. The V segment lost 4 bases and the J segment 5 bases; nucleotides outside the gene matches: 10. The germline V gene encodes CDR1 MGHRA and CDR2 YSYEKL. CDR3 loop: CASSPGGRGPYQPQHF. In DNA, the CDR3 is TGCGCCAGCAGCCCCGGGGGCAGGGGGCCTTATCAGCCCCAGCATTTT.

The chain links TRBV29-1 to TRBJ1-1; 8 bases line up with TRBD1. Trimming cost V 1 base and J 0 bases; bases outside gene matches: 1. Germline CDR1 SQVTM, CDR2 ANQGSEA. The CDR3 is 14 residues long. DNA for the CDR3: TGCAGCGTTGAAGTACAGGGGGTGAACACTGAAGCTTTCTTT. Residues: CSVEVQGVNTEAFF.

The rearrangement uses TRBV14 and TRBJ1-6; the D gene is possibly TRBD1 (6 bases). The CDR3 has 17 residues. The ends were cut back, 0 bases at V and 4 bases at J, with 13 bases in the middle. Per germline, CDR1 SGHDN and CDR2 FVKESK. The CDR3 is CASSQDRTTGYNSPLHF. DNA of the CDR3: TGTGCCAGCAGCCAAGATCGGACAACAGGGTATAATTCACCCCTCCACTTT.

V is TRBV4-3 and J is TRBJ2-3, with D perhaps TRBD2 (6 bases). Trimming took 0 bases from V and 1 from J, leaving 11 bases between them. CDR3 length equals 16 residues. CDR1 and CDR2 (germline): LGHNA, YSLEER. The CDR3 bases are TGCGCCAGCAGCCAAGATTTCGGGGGAGGCACAGATACGCAGTATTTT. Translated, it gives CASSQDFGGGTDTQYF.

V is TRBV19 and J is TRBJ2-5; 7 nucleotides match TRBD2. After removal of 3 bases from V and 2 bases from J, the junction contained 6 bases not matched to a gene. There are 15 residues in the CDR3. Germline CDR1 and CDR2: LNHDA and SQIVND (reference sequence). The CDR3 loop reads CASSIVFGGQETQYF. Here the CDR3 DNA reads TGTGCCAGTAGTATTGTTTTCGGGGGGCAAGAGACCCAGTACTTC. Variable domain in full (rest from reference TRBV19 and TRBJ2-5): DGGITQSPKYLFRKEGQNVTLSCEQNLNHDAMYWYRQDPGQGLRLIYYSQIVNDFQKGDIAEGYSVSREKKESFPLTVTSAQKNPTAFYLCASSIVFGGQETQYFGPGTRLLVL.

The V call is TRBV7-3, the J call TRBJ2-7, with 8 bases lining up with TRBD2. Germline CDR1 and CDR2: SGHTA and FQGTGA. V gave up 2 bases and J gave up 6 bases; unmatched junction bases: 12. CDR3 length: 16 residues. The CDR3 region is CASSLFDGGLAGEQYF. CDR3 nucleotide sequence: TGTGCCAGCAGCTTATTTGATGGCGGACTAGCAGGCGAGCAGTACTTC.

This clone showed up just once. CDR3 nucleotide sequence: TGTGCCAGCAGCTTGGCGGGCAGGGGGGTTGACACTGAAGCTTTCTTT. Protein sequence: CASSLAGRGVDTEAFF. The rearrangement uses TRBV5-5 and TRBJ1-1; TRBD1 aligns across 7 bases. CDR3 size: 16 residues. CDR1 and CDR2 (germline): SGHKS, YYEKEE (reference sequence). V shed 0 bases, J shed 3 bases, and the junction held 8 bases outside the gene matches.

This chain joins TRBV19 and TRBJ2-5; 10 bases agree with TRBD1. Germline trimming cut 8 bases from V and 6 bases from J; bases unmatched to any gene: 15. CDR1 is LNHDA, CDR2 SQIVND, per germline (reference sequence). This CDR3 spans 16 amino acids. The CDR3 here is CASPTGTGARWKTQYF. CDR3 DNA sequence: TGTGCCAGTCCGACCGGGACAGGGGCTCGTTGGAAGACCCAGTACTTC. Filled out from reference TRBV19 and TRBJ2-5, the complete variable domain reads DGGITQSPKYLFRKEGQNVTLSCEQNLNHDAMYWYRQDPGQGLRLIYYSQIVNDFQKGDIAEGYSVSREKKESFPLTVTSAQKNPTAFYLCASPTGTGARWKTQYFGPGTRLLVL.

CDR3 sequence (DNA): TGTGCCAGCAGTGACTCGATGTTGCAGGGTATCGACCCCGGGGAGCTGTTTTTT. It is translated as CASSDSMLQGIDPGELFF. V gene TRBV6-4 combines with J gene TRBJ2-2; possibly TRBD1 for D (5 bases). V was cut by 0 bases and J by 6 bases, with 20 bases left in between. The CDR3 spans 18 residues. Germline V CDR1 and CDR2: MRHNA, SNTAGT.

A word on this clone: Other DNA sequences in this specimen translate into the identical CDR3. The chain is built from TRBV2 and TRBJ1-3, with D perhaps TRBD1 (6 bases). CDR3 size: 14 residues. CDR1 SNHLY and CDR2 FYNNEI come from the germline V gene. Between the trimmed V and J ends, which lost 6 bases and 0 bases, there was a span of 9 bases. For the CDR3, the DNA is TGTGCCAGCAGAGACAGGAGCTCTGGAAACACCATATATTTT. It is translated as CASRDRSSGNTIYF.